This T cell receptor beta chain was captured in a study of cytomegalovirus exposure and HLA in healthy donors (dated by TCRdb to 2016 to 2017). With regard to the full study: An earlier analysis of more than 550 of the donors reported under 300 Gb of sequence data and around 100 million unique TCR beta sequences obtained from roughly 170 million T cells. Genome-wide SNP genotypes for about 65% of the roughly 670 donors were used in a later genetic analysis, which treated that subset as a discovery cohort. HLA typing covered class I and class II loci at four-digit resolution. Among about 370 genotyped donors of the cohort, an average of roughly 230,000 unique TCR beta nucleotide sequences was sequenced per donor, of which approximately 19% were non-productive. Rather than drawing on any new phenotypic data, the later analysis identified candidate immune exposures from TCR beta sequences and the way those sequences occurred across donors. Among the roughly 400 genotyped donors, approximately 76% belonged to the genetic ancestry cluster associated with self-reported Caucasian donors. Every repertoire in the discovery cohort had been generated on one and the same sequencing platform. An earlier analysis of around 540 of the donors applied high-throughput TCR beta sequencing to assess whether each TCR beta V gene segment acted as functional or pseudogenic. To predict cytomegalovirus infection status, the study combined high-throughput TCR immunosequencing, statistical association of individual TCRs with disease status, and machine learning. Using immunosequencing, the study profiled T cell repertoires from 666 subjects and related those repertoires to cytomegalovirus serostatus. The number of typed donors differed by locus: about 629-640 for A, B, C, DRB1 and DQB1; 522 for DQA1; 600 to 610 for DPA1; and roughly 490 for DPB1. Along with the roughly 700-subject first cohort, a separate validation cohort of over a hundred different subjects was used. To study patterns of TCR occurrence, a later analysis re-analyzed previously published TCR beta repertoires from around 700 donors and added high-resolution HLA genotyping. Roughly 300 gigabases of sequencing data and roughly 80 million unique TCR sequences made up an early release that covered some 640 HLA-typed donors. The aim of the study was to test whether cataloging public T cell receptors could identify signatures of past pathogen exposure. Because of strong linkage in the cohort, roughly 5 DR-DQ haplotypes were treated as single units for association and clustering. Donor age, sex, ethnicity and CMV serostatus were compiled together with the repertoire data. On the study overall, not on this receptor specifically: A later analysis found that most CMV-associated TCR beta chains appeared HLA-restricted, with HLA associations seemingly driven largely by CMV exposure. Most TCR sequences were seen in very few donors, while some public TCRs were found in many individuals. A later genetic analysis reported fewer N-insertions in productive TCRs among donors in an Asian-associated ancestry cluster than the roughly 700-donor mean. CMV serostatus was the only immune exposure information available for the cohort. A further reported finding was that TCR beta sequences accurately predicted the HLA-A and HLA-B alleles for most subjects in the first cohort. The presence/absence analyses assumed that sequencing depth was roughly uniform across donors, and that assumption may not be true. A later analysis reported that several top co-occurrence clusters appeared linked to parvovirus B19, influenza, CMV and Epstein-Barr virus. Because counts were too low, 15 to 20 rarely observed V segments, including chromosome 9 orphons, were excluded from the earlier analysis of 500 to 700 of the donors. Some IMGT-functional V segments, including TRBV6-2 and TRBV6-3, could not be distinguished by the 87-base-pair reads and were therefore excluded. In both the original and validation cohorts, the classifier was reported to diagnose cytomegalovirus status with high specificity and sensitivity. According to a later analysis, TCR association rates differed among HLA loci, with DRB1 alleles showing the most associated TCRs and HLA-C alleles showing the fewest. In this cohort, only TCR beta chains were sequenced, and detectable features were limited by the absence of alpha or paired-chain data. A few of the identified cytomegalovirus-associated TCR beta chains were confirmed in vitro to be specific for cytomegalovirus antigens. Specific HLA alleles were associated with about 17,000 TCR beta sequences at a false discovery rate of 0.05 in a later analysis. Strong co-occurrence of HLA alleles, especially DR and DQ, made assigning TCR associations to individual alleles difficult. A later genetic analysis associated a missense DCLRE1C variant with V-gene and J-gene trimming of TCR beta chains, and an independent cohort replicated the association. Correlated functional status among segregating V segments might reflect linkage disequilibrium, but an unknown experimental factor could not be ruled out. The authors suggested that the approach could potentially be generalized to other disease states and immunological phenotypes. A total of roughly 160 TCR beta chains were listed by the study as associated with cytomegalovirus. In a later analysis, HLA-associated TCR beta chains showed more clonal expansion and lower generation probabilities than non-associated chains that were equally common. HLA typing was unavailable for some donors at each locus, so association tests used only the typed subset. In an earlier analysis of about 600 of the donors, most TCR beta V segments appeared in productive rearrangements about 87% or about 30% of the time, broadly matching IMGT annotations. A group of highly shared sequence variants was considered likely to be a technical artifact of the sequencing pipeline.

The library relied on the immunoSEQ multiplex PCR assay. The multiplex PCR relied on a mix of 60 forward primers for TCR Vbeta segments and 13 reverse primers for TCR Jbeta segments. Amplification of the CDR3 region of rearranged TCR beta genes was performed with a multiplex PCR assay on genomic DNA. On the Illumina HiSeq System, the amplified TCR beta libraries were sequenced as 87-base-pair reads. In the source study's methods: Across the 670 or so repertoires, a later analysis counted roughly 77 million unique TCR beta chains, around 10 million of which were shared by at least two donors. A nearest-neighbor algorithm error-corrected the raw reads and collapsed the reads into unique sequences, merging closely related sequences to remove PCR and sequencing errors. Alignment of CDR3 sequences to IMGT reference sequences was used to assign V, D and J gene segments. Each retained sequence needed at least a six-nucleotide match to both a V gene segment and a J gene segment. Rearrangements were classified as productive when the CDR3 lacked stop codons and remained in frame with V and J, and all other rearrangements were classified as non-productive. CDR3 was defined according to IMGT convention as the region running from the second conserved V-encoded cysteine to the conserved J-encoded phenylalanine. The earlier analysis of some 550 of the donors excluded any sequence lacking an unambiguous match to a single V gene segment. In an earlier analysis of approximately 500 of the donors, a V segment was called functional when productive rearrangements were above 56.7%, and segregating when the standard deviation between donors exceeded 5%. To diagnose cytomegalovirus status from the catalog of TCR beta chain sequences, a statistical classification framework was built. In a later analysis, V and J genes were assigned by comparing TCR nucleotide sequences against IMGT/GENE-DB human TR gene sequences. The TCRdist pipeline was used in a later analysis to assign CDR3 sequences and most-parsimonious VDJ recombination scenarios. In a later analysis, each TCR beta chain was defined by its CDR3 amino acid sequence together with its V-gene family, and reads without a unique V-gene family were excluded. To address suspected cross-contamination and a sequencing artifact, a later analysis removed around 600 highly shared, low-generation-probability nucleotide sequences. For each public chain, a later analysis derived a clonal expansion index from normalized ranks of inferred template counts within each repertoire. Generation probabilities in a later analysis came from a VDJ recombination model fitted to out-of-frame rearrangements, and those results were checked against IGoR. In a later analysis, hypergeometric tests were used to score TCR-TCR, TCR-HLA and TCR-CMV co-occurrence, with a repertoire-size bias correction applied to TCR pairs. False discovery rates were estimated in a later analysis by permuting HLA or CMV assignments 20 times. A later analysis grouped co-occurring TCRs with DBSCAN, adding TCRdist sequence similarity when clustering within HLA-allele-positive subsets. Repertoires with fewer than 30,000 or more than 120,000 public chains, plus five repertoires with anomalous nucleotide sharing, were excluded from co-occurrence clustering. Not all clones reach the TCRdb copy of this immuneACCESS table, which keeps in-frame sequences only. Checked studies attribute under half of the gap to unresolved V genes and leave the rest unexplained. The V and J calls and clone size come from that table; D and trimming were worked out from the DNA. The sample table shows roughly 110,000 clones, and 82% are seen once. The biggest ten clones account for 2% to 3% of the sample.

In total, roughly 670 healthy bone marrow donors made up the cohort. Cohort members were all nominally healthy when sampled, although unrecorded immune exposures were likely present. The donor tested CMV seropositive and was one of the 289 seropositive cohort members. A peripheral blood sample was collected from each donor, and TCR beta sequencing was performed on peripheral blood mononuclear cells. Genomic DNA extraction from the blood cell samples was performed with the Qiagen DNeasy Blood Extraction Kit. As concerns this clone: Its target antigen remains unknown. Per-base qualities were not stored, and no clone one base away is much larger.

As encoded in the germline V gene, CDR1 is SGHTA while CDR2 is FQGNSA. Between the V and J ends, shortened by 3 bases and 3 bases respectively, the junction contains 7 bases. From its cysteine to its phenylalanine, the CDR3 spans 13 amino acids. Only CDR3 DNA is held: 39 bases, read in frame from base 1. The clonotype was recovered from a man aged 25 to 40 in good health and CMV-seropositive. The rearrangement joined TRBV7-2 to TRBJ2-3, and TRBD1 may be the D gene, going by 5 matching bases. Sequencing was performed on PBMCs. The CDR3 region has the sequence CASSFDRTDTQYF. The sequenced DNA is TGTGCCAGCAGCTTCGACAGAACAGATACGCAGTATTTT. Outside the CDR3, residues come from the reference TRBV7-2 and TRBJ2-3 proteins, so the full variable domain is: GAGVSQSPSNKVTEKGKDVELRCDPISGHTALYWYRQSLGQGLEFLIYFQGNSAPDKSGLPSDRFSAERTGGSVSTLTIQRTQQEDSAVYLCASSFDRTDTQYFGPGTRLTVL.